This T cell receptor (beta chain) was identified in a study of blood T cell repertoires in COVID-19. For the study at large: Italy, Spain and the United States were the sources of the convalescent and acute COVID-19 samples.

Generated by immunoSEQ multiplex PCR, the TCRdb table keeps only in-frame clones and is missing some. The data show approximately 240,000 clones, about 85% seen once. Trimming took off 2 bases at V and 6 bases at J, with 17 bases between the two ends. This CDR3 spans 16 amino acids. From germline, CDR1 is MGHRA and CDR2 YSYEKL. The rearrangement joins TRBV4-1 to TRBJ2-1; the D is unclear. The sequencing sample was made of peripheral blood. The source of this sequence is a woman between 55 and 75 years old with active or convalescent COVID-19. The CDR3 reads CASSQPRGGESNEQFF. The CDR3 bases are TGCGCCAGCAGCCAACCTAGAGGCGGAGAGTCCAATGAGCAGTTCTTC.